This T cell receptor (beta chain) was recovered during a study of blood T cell repertoires in COVID-19. For the study at large: Sites across the United States, Italy and Spain contributed samples from acute and convalescent COVID-19. Nucleic acid was either cDNA or gDNA, and it came from T cells, B-cell-depleted T cells, or PBMCs.

Germline CDR1 SGHNT, CDR2 YENEEA. The CDR3 spans 17 residues. The V end lost 1 base, the J end lost 3 bases, and 18 bases lay between the germline ends. Study processing details: Counts of nucleated cells, estimated from reference gene primer amplification, were obtained. TCRdb's table, derived via immunoSEQ multiplex PCR, lists solely in-frame clones and lacks some. The V and J calls and clone size come from that table; D and trimming were worked out from the DNA. Among around 25,000 clones listed, roughly 89% were seen once. The chain couples TRBV11-3 to TRBJ1-1, with D maybe TRBD1 (6 bases). The sample comprised peripheral blood. The clonotype originates from a man in his 70s with acute or convalescent COVID-19. The CDR3 nucleotides are TGTGCCAGCAGCTTAGCCTCAGGGAGCGAGGGGGACACTGAAGCTTTCTTT. This encodes CASSLASGSEGDTEAFF.